Shown below are 27 T cell receptor beta chains from a single sample sequenced in a study of siplizumab effects on memory and regulatory T cells. Profiling relied on immunoSEQ multiplex PCR, and the TCRdb table lists in-frame clones only, not all of them. This sample yields about 50,000 clones, of which over 85% are seen a single time; about 15% belongs to the top ten. Material for sequencing was CD8+ T cells sorted from blood. Source of these receptors: a human donor in good health.

The genes are TRBV19 and TRBJ1-2; no definite D call. Per germline, CDR1 LNHDA and CDR2 SQIVND (reference sequence). The CDR3 extends over 14 amino acids. Trimming removed 5 bases from V and 5 bases from J, with 15 bases in between. CDR3 coding DNA: TGTGCCAGTAGTGTACGATACGATCCTTATGGCTACACCTTC. Protein: CASSVRYDPYGYTF.

V is TRBV10-1 and J is TRBJ2-7; TRBD1 matches at 7 bases. Germline-derived CDR1 and CDR2 are WNHNN and SYGVQD (reference sequence). This CDR3 region has 14 residues. The junction had 9 bases not matched to a gene; V was cut back by 6 bases and J by 4 bases. CDR3 protein: CASSLGTVSYEQYF. CDR3 DNA: TGCGCCAGCAGCCTAGGGACAGTTAGTTACGAGCAGTACTTC.

The chain recombines TRBV29-1 with TRBJ2-2; D assignment may be TRBD1 or TRBD2 (6 bases each). CDR1 and CDR2 from the germline V gene are SQVTM and ANQGSEA. The V end lost 5 bases, the J end lost 4 bases, and 14 bases lay between the germline ends. This CDR3 spans 14 amino acids. The CDR3 sequence is CSVSGGWTTGELFF. CDR3 nucleotides: TGCAGCGTTTCCGGGGGCTGGACCACCGGGGAGCTGTTTTTT.

V is TRBV7-6 and J is TRBJ2-1; TRBD1 aligns across 10 bases. The CDR3 has 14 amino acids. The ends lost 4 bases at V and 7 bases at J; junction bases unmatched: 4. Looked up from germline, CDR1 is SGHVS and CDR2 is FNYEAQ. The DNA for the CDR3 is TGTGCCAGCAGCTGGGGACAGGGGTCGAATGAGCAGTTCTTC. It translates to CASSWGQGSNEQFF.

The chain links TRBV18 to TRBJ2-5, with 12 positions matching TRBD1. The CDR3 has 17 amino acids. CDR1 KGHSH and CDR2 LQKENI come from the germline V gene. V shed 3 bases and J 1 base; nucleotides not matched to a gene: 6. CDR3 in DNA: TGTGCCAGCTCACCGCTTGAGGGACAGGGGGCCCAAGAGACCCAGTACTTC. Residues: CASSPLEGQGAQETQYF. Variable domain in full (rest from reference TRBV18 and TRBJ2-5): NAGVMQNPRHLVRRRGQEARLRCSPMKGHSHVYWYRQLPEEGLKFMVYLQKENIIDESGMPKERFSAEFPKEGPSILRIQQVVRGDSAAYFCASSPLEGQGAQETQYFGPGTRLLVL.

This chain links TRBV4-1 with TRBJ1-5, with D possibly being TRBD1 (5 bases). From germline, CDR1 is MGHRA and CDR2 YSYEKL. The CDR3 has 15 amino acids. V lost 4 bases to trimming and J lost 5 bases, with 15 bases between them. CDR3 coding DNA: TGCGCCAGCAGCCTTAATTATCAGGGTGATCAGCCCCAGCATTTT. Its translation is CASSLNYQGDQPQHF.

The rearrangement joins TRBV2 to TRBJ1-1, with D unresolved. This CDR3 spans 14 amino acids. V was pared by 3 bases and J by 3 bases, with 11 bases between. Germline assignment: CDR1 SNHLY and CDR2 FYNNEI. CDR3 nucleotides: TGTGCCAGCAGTGAGGGCAGAAGAGACACTGAAGCTTTCTTT. Translating it yields CASSEGRRDTEAFF.

The gene calls are TRBV7-3 and TRBJ2-3, with 10 bases matching TRBD2. CDR3 length equals 15 residues. The V gene's germline CDR1 is SGHTA and CDR2 FQGTGA. V shed 5 bases, J shed 5 bases, and the junction held 7 bases outside the gene matches. This CDR3 is CASSGAGGPGDTQYF. The CDR3 DNA reads as TGTGCCAGCAGCGGAGCGGGAGGGCCTGGAGATACGCAGTATTTT.

DNA for the CDR3: TGTGCCAGCGCAAGCACAGACTACGAGCAGTACTTC. Translating it yields CASASTDYEQYF. The chain recombines TRBV18 with TRBJ2-7; D is uncertain. CDR1 KGHSH and CDR2 LQKENI come from the germline V gene. The length of the CDR3 is 12 residues. The V gene lost 8 bases and the J gene lost 3 bases, with 11 bases spanning the gap. Combining the CDR3 with reference TRBV18 and TRBJ2-7 gives the whole variable domain NAGVMQNPRHLVRRRGQEARLRCSPMKGHSHVYWYRQLPEEGLKFMVYLQKENIIDESGMPKERFSAEFPKEGPSILRIQQVVRGDSAAYFCASASTDYEQYFGPGTRLTVT.

V usage is TRBV5-1 and J usage is TRBJ1-1; 8 nucleotides align to TRBD1. The CDR3 is 18 residues long. CDR1 is SGHRS and CDR2 is YFSETQ in the germline V gene. J was trimmed by 0 bases and V by 0 bases; bases with no gene match: 10. CDR3 DNA sequence: TGCGCCAGCAGCTTGGCCAAGGACAGGGTCACCATGAACACTGAAGCTTTCTTT. Amino acids: CASSLAKDRVTMNTEAFF.

This clone came up once. V gene TRBV19 combines with J gene TRBJ1-1, with D perhaps TRBD1 (5 bases). Germline CDR1 LNHDA, CDR2 SQIVND (reference sequence). This CDR3 spans 13 amino acids. V was cut by 5 bases and J by 3 bases, with 10 bases left in between. CDR3 coding DNA: TGTGCCAGTAGTCGGGGCCGGGACACTGAAGCTTTCTTT. Translating gives CASSRGRDTEAFF.

The chain combines TRBV7-9 with TRBJ2-1, with 11 positions matching TRBD1. V dropped 3 bases and J dropped 5; count of bases not matched to a gene: 6. This CDR3 contains 16 residues. Per the germline V gene, CDR1 is SEHNR and CDR2 is FQNEAQ (reference sequence). The CDR3 is CASSFVGTGGHNEQFF. Written as DNA, the CDR3 is TGTGCCAGCAGCTTCGTTGGGACAGGGGGGCACAATGAGCAGTTCTTC.

The V and J genes are TRBV27 and TRBJ2-1, with D perhaps matching TRBD1 (5 bases). V shed 3 bases and J shed 3 bases, with 6 bases lying between them. Germline V CDR1 and CDR2: MNHEY, SMNVEV (reference sequence). CDR3 size: 13 residues. CDR3 residues: CASSLGLYNEQFF. Written as DNA, the CDR3 is TGTGCCAGCAGTTTGGGGCTCTACAATGAGCAGTTCTTC.

This clone is a singleton in its sample. The chain employs TRBV5-4 and TRBJ2-3, with 8 bases identical to TRBD1. The CDR3 is 15 amino acids. The J segment lost 1 base and the V segment lost 2 bases, leaving 3 bases of the junction unmatched. Germline assignment: CDR1 SGHNT and CDR2 YYREEE (reference sequence). The DNA of the CDR3 is TGTGCCAGCAGCTTAGGACAGGGAGGCACAGATACGCAGTATTTT. This gives the protein CASSLGQGGTDTQYF. The full variable domain, rest sourced from reference TRBV5-4 and TRBJ2-3, is ETGVTQSPTHLIKTRGQQVTLRCSSQSGHNTVSWYQQALGQGPQFIFQYYREEENGRGNFPPRFSGLQFPNYSSELNVNALELDDSALYLCASSLGQGGTDTQYFGPGTRLTVL.

The chain couples TRBV6-5 to TRBJ2-3, with 9 nucleotides matching TRBD2. With 6 bases clipped from V and 5 bases from J, the junction kept 6 bases outside the gene matches. The V gene's germline CDR1 is MNHEY and CDR2 SVGAGI. This CDR3 is built from 14 residues. The CDR3 DNA reads TGTGCCAGCAGGCCTAGCGGGATGGTAGATACGCAGTATTTT. Its protein product is CASRPSGMVDTQYF.

This rearrangement joins TRBV7-3 to TRBJ2-7; 11 bases map to TRBD2. V lost 5 bases, J lost 6 bases, and 12 bases stayed unmatched. CDR1 and CDR2 (germline): SGHTA, FQGTGA. CDR3 length: 16 amino acids. CDR3 nucleotide sequence: TGTGCCAGCAGCACGAAAACTAGCGGGAGAGGGTGCGAGCAGTACTTC. Amino acids: CASSTKTSGRGCEQYF.

This clone was observed once. The chain joins TRBV5-1 to TRBJ2-7; D uncertain. Between the trimmed V and J ends, which lost 3 bases and 3 bases, there was a span of 16 bases. This CDR3 spans 15 amino acids. From germline, CDR1 is SGHRS and CDR2 YFSETQ. The CDR3 DNA sequence: TGCGCCAGCAGCTCAACTCCGGACGGATTCTACGAGCAGTACTTC. Translated: CASSSTPDGFYEQYF.

Regarding this clone: At one boundary the junction diverges from the germline segment, which might be a read error. The chain recombines TRBV19 with TRBJ2-7; 8 nucleotides line up with TRBD1. This CDR3 comprises 15 residues. Germline V lookup: CDR1 LNHDA, CDR2 SQIVND (reference sequence). The CDR3 DNA reads TGTGCCAGTAGTATAAGGTCAGGGGGCTCCTCCGAGCAGTACTTC. Its translation: CASSIRSGGSSEQYF.

The chain couples TRBV10-3 to TRBJ2-7; D assignment may be TRBD1 or TRBD2 (5 bases each). Trimming stripped 2 bases from V and 2 bases from J, with 16 bases between. This CDR3 contains 16 residues. Germline V gene data show CDR1 as ENHRY and CDR2 as SYGVKD. CDR3 sequence (DNA): TGTGCCATCAGTGAGCCGAGACCGGGGCAGGCCTACGAGCAGTACTTC. Amino acids: CAISEPRPGQAYEQYF.

V usage is TRBV28 and J usage is TRBJ2-7; D might be TRBD2 (5 bases). CDR3 length: 12 residues. Germline loops: CDR1 MDHEN, CDR2 SYDVKM. Trimming took 5 bases from V and 3 from J, leaving 8 bases between them. In nucleotides, the CDR3 is TGTGCCAGCAGTCATCGGGACTACGAGCAGTACTTC. It is translated as CASSHRDYEQYF.

The V gene is TRBV7-8, the J gene TRBJ2-5, with D possibly being TRBD2 (5 bases). The V and J ends lost 3 bases and 0 bases respectively, with 11 bases between them. Germline V CDR1 and CDR2: SGHVS, FQNEAQ. The CDR3 spans 15 residues. CDR3 loop: CASSFLARDQETQYF. Here the CDR3 DNA reads TGTGCCAGCAGCTTTCTTGCGAGGGACCAAGAGACCCAGTACTTC.

V is TRBV9 and J is TRBJ1-1; TRBD1 matches at 7 bases. V shed 3 bases, J shed 11 bases, and the junction held 7 bases outside the gene matches. Germline lookup yields CDR1 SGDLS and CDR2 YYNGEE. The CDR3 loop spans 12 amino acids. The CDR3 loop is CASSGGGAGAFF. CDR3 bases: TGTGCCAGCAGCGGAGGGGGCGCGGGTGCTTTCTTT.

This chain's CDR3 is CASSLQPGTGALETQYF. As DNA, the CDR3 is TGTGCCAGCAGCCTGCAACCCGGGACAGGGGCCCTAGAGACCCAGTACTTC. The V and J genes are TRBV7-8 and TRBJ2-5; TRBD1 agrees at 10 bases. The CDR3 runs to 17 residues. V shed 5 bases and J 4 bases; nucleotides not matched to a gene: 13. Looked up from germline, CDR1 is SGHVS and CDR2 is FQNEAQ.

The chain joins TRBV2 to TRBJ2-4, with TRBD2 identical over 13 bases. With V trimmed by 7 bases and J by 8 bases, 11 bases remained unmatched. Germline assignment: CDR1 SNHLY and CDR2 FYNNEI. This CDR3 has 16 amino acids. The CDR3 region has the DNA TGTGCCAGCATGCCCGGGACTAGCGGGATTCGTGACATTCAGTACTTC. Amino acids: CASMPGTSGIRDIQYF.

The gene calls are TRBV5-1 and TRBJ2-7, with TRBD1 matching over 7 bases. The CDR3 spans 16 residues. J was trimmed by 1 base and V by 1 base; bases with no gene match: 8. Germline CDR1 SGHRS, CDR2 YFSETQ. The CDR3 region has the DNA TGCGCCAGCAGCTTGAATCCGGGACAGCCTTCCTACGAGCAGTACTTC. This encodes CASSLNPGQPSYEQYF.

V is TRBV9 and J is TRBJ1-1; tentative D call: TRBD1 (5 bases). The ends were cut back, 0 bases at V and 1 base at J, with 10 bases in the middle. Germline V gene lookup returns CDR1 SGDLS and CDR2 YYNGEE. The CDR3 has 15 residues. The CDR3 bases are TGTGCCAGCAGCGTAGCAGGACAACCGAACACTGAAGCTTTCTTT. Translation: CASSVAGQPNTEAFF.

The V call is TRBV11-3, the J call TRBJ1-1; TRBD1 might be the D (5 bases). Germline CDR1 and CDR2: SGHNT and YENEEA. V was cut by 3 bases and J by 2 bases, with 7 bases left in between. The CDR3 has 13 residues. The CDR3 spells CASSFRVNTEAFF. CDR3 coding DNA: TGTGCCAGCAGCTTCAGGGTTAACACTGAAGCTTTCTTT.